These 20 T cell receptor beta chains were sequenced from one sample in a study of blood T cell repertoires in COVID-19. Using immunoSEQ multiplex PCR, the repertoire was profiled, and TCRdb retains in-frame clones only, with some absent. The data hold about 220,000 clones, with less than 90% observed a single time. The sample comprised PBMCs or T cells enriched from blood (not recorded which). The receptors come from a woman aged 40 to 49 who had recovered from COVID-19.

This chain uses TRBV5-8 with TRBJ1-3, with 7 nucleotides matching TRBD1. After removal of 6 bases from V and 4 bases from J, the junction contained 7 bases not matched to a gene. The CDR3 is made up of 14 amino acids. The germline V gene encodes CDR1 SGHTS and CDR2 YDEGEE. In DNA, the CDR3 is TGTGCCAGCAACTCCGACAGGGCCGGAAACACCATATATTTT. It yields the protein CASNSDRAGNTIYF.

There are a few counts of this clone. CDR3 protein: CASSLGTGWGGTDTQYF. In DNA, the CDR3 is TGTGCCAGCAGTTTAGGGACAGGGTGGGGGGGCACAGATACGCAGTATTTT. The chain employs TRBV27 and TRBJ2-3; 9 bases map to TRBD1. Germline lookup yields CDR1 MNHEY and CDR2 SMNVEV (reference sequence). V lost 2 bases and J lost 1; bases outside the gene matches: 7. The CDR3 consists of 17 residues.

This clone occurred once. The chain employs TRBV5-4 and TRBJ2-3, with 12 bases identical to TRBD2. This CDR3 spans 16 amino acids. J gave up 3 bases and V 4 bases, and 6 bases lay outside the gene matches. Germline CDR1 and CDR2: SGHNT and YYREEE (reference sequence). The CDR3, as DNA: TGTGCCAGCAGCATCCGACTAGCGGGAGCTACAGATACGCAGTATTTT. This encodes CASSIRLAGATDTQYF.

V is TRBV11-2 and J is TRBJ2-7, with TRBD2 matching 9 bases. With 4 bases clipped from V and 2 bases from J, the junction kept 6 bases outside the gene matches. The CDR3 is 15 amino acids. The germline gives CDR1 SGHAT, CDR2 FQNNGV. The CDR3 DNA reads TGTGCCAGCAGCTCTATAGCGGGAGTTCCCTACGAGCAGTACTTC. Encoded protein: CASSSIAGVPYEQYF.

This chain joins TRBV10-3 and TRBJ1-2; D is undetermined. Trimming removed 9 bases from V and 0 bases from J, with 11 bases in between. Germline assignment: CDR1 ENHRY and CDR2 SYGVKD. The CDR3 loop spans 13 amino acids. The CDR3 region is CAMTSDPNYGYTF. CDR3 DNA sequence: TGTGCCATGACCAGCGACCCTAACTATGGCTACACCTTC.

The chain uses TRBV29-1 and TRBJ1-1; 7 bases are shared with TRBD1. Trimming at V came to 4 bases and at J to 5 bases, leaving 10 bases not matched to a gene. This CDR3 region has 14 residues. From germline, CDR1 is SQVTM and CDR2 ANQGSEA. CDR3 protein: CSVVDRVKGTEAFF. The CDR3 nucleotides read TGCAGCGTTGTAGACAGGGTGAAGGGTACTGAAGCTTTCTTT.

This sequence joins TRBV7-2 and TRBJ1-2; D is possibly TRBD1 (6 bases). Per the germline V gene, CDR1 is SGHTA and CDR2 is FQGNSA. The CDR3 is 15 amino acids. V was clipped by 0 bases and J by 1 base, with 9 bases between them. The CDR3 DNA reads TGTGCCAGCAGCTTAGCGATACAGGGTAACTATGGCTACACCTTC. Translated, it gives CASSLAIQGNYGYTF.

The chain has TRBV19 and TRBJ1-5; TRBD1 aligns across 10 bases. J was trimmed by 4 bases and V by 1 base; bases with no gene match: 4. This CDR3 spans 16 amino acids. Germline lookup yields CDR1 LNHDA and CDR2 SQIVND (reference sequence). The CDR3 DNA reads as TGTGCCAGTAGTATAGTAGGACAGGGGGGTAATCAGCCCCAGCATTTT. Amino acid sequence: CASSIVGQGGNQPQHF.

In this sample, this clone turned up a few times. This chain uses TRBV7-2 with TRBJ2-3; 10 bases are a match to TRBD2. Germline lookup yields CDR1 SGHTA and CDR2 FQGNSA. The CDR3 covers 14 residues. Losses at the gene ends were 3 bases for V and 5 bases for J; bases not matched to a gene: 2. The CDR3 protein is CASSFRTSGDTQYF. For the CDR3, the DNA is TGTGCCAGCAGCTTCAGGACTAGCGGAGATACGCAGTATTTT.

This chain links TRBV28 with TRBJ1-6; the D gene is possibly TRBD1 (5 bases). CDR1 and CDR2 from the germline V gene are MDHEN and SYDVKM. This CDR3 has 13 amino acids. Trimming stripped 1 base from V and 9 bases from J, with 7 bases between. The chain's CDR3 is CASSLLGGSPLHF. The CDR3 DNA follows: TGTGCCAGCAGTTTATTGGGGGGTTCACCCCTCCACTTT.

This rearrangement joins TRBV18 to TRBJ2-7, with 8 bases identical to TRBD1. Germline V gene lookup returns CDR1 KGHSH and CDR2 LQKENI. J was trimmed by 4 bases and V by 2 bases; bases with no gene match: 4. The CDR3 runs to 14 residues. CDR3 in DNA: TGTGCCAGCTCACCAGGGCAGGGGGCATACGAGCAGTACTTC. This encodes CASSPGQGAYEQYF.

In this sample, this clone turned up a few times. The CDR3 protein is CASSNGLAGGEQYF. CDR3 nucleotide sequence: TGTGCCAGCAGCAACGGGCTAGCGGGAGGCGAGCAGTACTTC. V gene TRBV7-3 combines with J gene TRBJ2-7; 11 positions match TRBD2. CDR3 length: 14 residues. V was clipped by 5 bases and J by 6 bases; unmatched bases: 6. Germline V gives CDR1 SGHTA, CDR2 FQGTGA.

This sequence joins TRBV6-2 or TRBV6-3 and TRBJ1-1; D not resolved. Germline-derived CDR1 and CDR2 are MNHEY and SVGEGT. The CDR3 loop spans 15 amino acids. V dropped 3 bases and J dropped 0 bases, with 11 bases sitting between them. The CDR3 spells CASSYIPLMNTEAFF. Here the CDR3 DNA reads TGTGCCAGCAGTTATATACCGCTAATGAACACTGAAGCTTTCTTT.

The rearrangement joins TRBV9 to TRBJ2-1, with 13 bases identical to TRBD2. V lost 0 bases, J lost 9 bases, and 3 bases stayed unmatched. Germline V gene data show CDR1 as SGDLS and CDR2 as YYNGEE. The CDR3 is 15 amino acids. CDR3 loop: CASSVGTSGSREQFF. The CDR3 DNA follows: TGTGCCAGCAGCGTAGGGACTAGCGGGAGTCGTGAGCAGTTCTTC. Looking up the rest from reference TRBV9 and TRBJ2-1 gives the full variable domain: DSGVTQTPKHLITATGQRVTLRCSPRSGDLSVYWYQQSLDQGLQFLIQYYNGEERAKGNILERFSAQQFPDLHSELNLSSLELGDSALYFCASSVGTSGSREQFFGPGTRLTVL.

This chain links TRBV7-9 with TRBJ1-1; a weak D match, TRBD1 (6 bases). The CDR3 has 15 amino acids. Trimming took 5 bases from V and 3 from J, leaving 16 bases between them. CDR1 and CDR2 from the germline V gene are SEHNR and FQNEAQ (reference sequence). CDR3: CASSAEQGSYTEAFF. The DNA of the CDR3 is TGTGCCAGCAGCGCCGAACAGGGATCTTACACTGAAGCTTTCTTT.

This clone was found once. This chain uses TRBV10-3 with TRBJ2-1, with 8 bases identical to TRBD2. Germline CDR1 reads ENHRY; CDR2 reads SYGVKD. The CDR3 is made up of 20 amino acids. Trimming at V came to 0 bases and at J to 6 bases, leaving 19 bases not matched to a gene. In nucleotides, the CDR3 is TGTGCCATCAGTGAGTCCGGACTAGCTTTCGGACAACGGGACATCAATGAGCAGTTCTTC. This codes for CAISESGLAFGQRDINEQFF.

Notes on this clone: Other DNA variants within this sample encode the same CDR3. The chain recombines TRBV30 with TRBJ2-3, with D tentatively TRBD2 (5 bases). V dropped 0 bases and J dropped 2 bases, with 12 bases sitting between them. CDR3 length: 15 amino acids. Germline CDR1 GTSNPN, CDR2 SVGIG (reference sequence). Here the CDR3 reads CAWSVSGRPTDTQYF. As DNA, the CDR3 is TGTGCCTGGAGTGTCAGCGGCCGACCCACAGATACGCAGTATTTT.

This clone has only a few counts. The rearrangement uses TRBV19 and TRBJ2-2; 8 bases line up with TRBD1. CDR3 length: 14 residues. The germline CDR1 and CDR2 sequences are LNHDA and SQIVND (reference sequence). Unmatched junction bases numbered 5, after V lost 3 bases and J lost 8 bases. CDR3 bases: TGTGCCAGTAGTATTCAGGGGGCGCCTGGGGAGCTGTTTTTT. Translated, it gives CASSIQGAPGELFF.

This rearrangement joins TRBV7-6 to TRBJ2-3; 8 bases agree with TRBD1. Per germline, CDR1 SGHVS and CDR2 FNYEAQ. The CDR3 is 15 residues long. V dropped 5 bases and J dropped 5; count of bases not matched to a gene: 9. The DNA for the CDR3 is TGTGCCAGCAGCCAAAGGACAGGGATGGGAGATACGCAGTATTTT. It codes for CASSQRTGMGDTQYF.

This clone was recorded a few times. V usage is TRBV21-1 and J usage is TRBJ2-7; TRBD2, the table's D call, lacks a check against the DNA. TRBV21-1 is designated a pseudogene. The CDR3 extends over 15 amino acids. Here the CDR3 DNA reads TGTGCCAGCAGCAAATTCGGCGGCTGGTGCTACGAGCAGTACTTC. Its protein is CASSKFGGWCYEQYF.